This T cell receptor (beta chain) was obtained from a study of tissue T cells after allogeneic stem cell transplantation. TCRbeta CDR3 was sequenced at survey depth with template counts. Repertoires were generated with immunoSEQ multiplex PCR, while TCRdb's copy carries only in-frame clones and drops some. The table has about 10,000 clones, about three fifths seen once; the top ten hold over 8.5%. Regarding the study as a whole: Across patients, clones rarely overlapped, yet motif clusters were shared tissue-specifically.

The length of the CDR3 is 13 residues. With 7 bases removed from V and 2 bases from J, the gap between germline ends came to 11 bases. Germline V lookup: CDR1 MNHEY, CDR2 SVGAGI. Points on this clone: The antigen is not known.

The specimen was tissue from the jejunum, collected at autopsy. The receptor was isolated from a woman between 18 and 50 years old with breast cancer. The chain is built from TRBV6-5 and TRBJ2-5; TRBD1 or TRBD2 may be the D gene (6 bases each). The CDR3 protein is CASTRGRQETQYF. CDR3 in DNA: TGTGCCAGCACCCGGGGGCGACAAGAGACCCAGTACTTC.